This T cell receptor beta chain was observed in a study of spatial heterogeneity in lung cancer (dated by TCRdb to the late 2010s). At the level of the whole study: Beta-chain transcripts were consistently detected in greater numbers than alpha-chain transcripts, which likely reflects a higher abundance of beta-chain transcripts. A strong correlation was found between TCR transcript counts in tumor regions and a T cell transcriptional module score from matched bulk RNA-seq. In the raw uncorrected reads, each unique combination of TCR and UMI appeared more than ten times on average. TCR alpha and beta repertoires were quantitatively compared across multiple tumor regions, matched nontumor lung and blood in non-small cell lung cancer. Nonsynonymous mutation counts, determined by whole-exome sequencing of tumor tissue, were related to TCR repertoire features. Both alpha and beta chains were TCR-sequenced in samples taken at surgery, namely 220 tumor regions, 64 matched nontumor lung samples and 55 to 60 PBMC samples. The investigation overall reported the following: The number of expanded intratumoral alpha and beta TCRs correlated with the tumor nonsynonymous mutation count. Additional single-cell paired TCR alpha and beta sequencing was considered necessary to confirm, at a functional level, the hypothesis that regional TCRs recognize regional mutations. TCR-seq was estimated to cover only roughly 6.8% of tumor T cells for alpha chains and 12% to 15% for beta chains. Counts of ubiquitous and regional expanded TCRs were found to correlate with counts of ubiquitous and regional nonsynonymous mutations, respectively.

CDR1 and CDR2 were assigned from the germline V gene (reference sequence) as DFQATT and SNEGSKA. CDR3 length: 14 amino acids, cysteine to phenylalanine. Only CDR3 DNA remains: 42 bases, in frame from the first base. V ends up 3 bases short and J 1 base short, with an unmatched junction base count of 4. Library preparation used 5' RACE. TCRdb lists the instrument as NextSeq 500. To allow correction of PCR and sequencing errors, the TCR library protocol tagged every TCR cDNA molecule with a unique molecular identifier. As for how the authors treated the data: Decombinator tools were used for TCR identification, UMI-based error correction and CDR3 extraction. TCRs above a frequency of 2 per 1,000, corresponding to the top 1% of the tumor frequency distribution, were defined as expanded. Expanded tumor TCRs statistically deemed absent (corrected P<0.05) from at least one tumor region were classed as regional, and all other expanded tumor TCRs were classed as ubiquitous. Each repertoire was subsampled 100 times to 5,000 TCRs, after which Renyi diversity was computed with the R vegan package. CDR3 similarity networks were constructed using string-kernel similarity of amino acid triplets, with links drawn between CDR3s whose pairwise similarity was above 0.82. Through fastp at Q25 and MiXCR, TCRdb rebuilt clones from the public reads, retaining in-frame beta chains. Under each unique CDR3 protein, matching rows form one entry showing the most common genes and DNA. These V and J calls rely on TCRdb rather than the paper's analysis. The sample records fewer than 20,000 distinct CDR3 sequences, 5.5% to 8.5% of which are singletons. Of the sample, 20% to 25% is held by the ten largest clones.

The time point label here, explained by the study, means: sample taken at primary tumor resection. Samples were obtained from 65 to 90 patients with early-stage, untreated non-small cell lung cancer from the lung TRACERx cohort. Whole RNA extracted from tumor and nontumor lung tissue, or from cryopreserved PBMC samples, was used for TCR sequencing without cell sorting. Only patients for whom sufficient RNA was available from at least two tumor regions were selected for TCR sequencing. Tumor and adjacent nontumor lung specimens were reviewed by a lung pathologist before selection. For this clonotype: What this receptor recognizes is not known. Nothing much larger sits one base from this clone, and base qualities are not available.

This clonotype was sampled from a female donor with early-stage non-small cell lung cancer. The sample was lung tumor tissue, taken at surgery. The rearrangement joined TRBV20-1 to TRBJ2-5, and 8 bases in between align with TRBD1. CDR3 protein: CSASYTGGQETQYF. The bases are TGCAGTGCTAGTTACACAGGGGGCCAAGAGACCCAGTACTTC.